The 23 T cell receptor beta chains below all came from one sample that was sequenced in a study of molecular identifiers for immune sequencing clone quantification. TCRdb processed the PCR reads anew with MiXCR; each CDR3 protein has one entry. The sample shows around 40,000 distinct CDR3 sequences, approximately 21% of them seen only once. The source material was naive CD8+ T cells from blood, with Jurkat cell RNA spiked in. The subset: FACS-sorted CD8+CD4-CCR7+CD45RA+ naive T cells. The receptor set was obtained from a human donor in good health. Some libraries in this study had Jurkat cell RNA spiked in.

This clonotype appeared many times. This chain connects TRBV30 to TRBJ1-1; no clear D. The CDR3 has 15 residues. Germline CDR1 and CDR2: GTSNPN and SVGIG (reference sequence). The V end was cut by 3 bases, the J end by 2 bases, with 16 bases between. Here the CDR3 reads CAWSAEVHTNTEAFF. The CDR3 region has the DNA TGTGCCTGGAGCGCCGAGGTCCATACTAACACTGAAGCTTTCTTT.

The table lists this clonotype with many counts. The gene calls are TRBV11-2 and TRBJ2-1; unclear D gene. Trimming pared 0 bases from V and 2 bases from J, leaving 11 bases between. The germline V gene has CDR1 SGHAT and CDR2 FQNNGV. The CDR3 loop spans 16 amino acids. CDR3: CASSLDPSNAYNEQFF. CDR3 bases: TGTGCCAGCAGCTTAGATCCCAGTAACGCCTACAATGAGCAGTTCTTC.

On this clonotype: A read error is possible here, since a much larger clone lies one base away. This chain uses TRBV27 with TRBJ2-3; 13 nucleotides line up with TRBD2. CDR1 and CDR2 (germline): MNHEY, SMNVEV (reference sequence). The CDR3 length is 17 residues. The CDR3 DNA reads TGTGCCAGCAGTTCCGGACTAGCGGGAGCTAACACAGATGCGCAGTATTTT. Its translation is CASSSGLAGANTDAQYF.

This clonotype was observed a few times. This could be a read error, since a much larger clone is one nucleotide away. This chain uses TRBV2 with TRBJ1-1, with a tentative D call TRBD1 (6 bases). The ends were cut back, 4 bases at V and 10 bases at J, with 16 bases in the middle. The CDR3 is 13 residues long. The germline CDR1 and CDR2 sequences are SNHLY and FYNNEI. CDR3: CASSVWTVPGAFF. The DNA for the CDR3 is TGTGCCAGCAGTGTTTGGACAGTCCCTGGAGCTTTCTTT.

This clonotype was seen many times. The V gene is TRBV2, the J gene TRBJ2-4; D is possibly TRBD2 (6 bases). The V end lost 7 bases, the J end lost 15 bases, and 16 bases lay between the germline ends. This CDR3 contains 11 residues. CDR1 is SNHLY and CDR2 is FYNNEI in the germline V gene. The DNA for the CDR3 is TGTGCCAGCAAACACGCCGAGGAGGGGTACTTC. It codes for CASKHAEEGYF.

This clonotype was observed at least ten times. The gene calls are TRBV11-2 and TRBJ2-7; tentative D call: TRBD1 (6 bases). In germline, CDR1 is SGHAT, CDR2 FQNNGV. The CDR3 consists of 13 residues. V shed 3 bases and J shed 2 bases, with 8 bases lying between them. The DNA for the CDR3 is TGTGCCAGCAGCTTCGGGACACCCTACGAGCAGTACTTC. This sequence encodes CASSFGTPYEQYF.

The chain carries TRBV30 and TRBJ1-5; D gene ambiguous. Trimming cost V 4 bases and J 0 bases, with 10 bases left between them. Germline V gene sequence: CDR1 GTSNPN, CDR2 SVGIG (reference sequence). The CDR3 runs to 14 residues. The CDR3 nucleotides are TGTGCCTGGACCAGACCACATAGCAATCAGCCCCAGCATTTT. This gives the protein CAWTRPHSNQPQHF.

V and J are TRBV7-6 and TRBJ2-5; the match to TRBD2 covers 8 bases. This CDR3 region has 15 residues. The J segment lost 5 bases and the V segment lost 1 base, leaving 6 bases of the junction unmatched. In germline, CDR1 is SGHVS, CDR2 FNYEAQ. CDR3: CASSLVVGGAETQYF. The CDR3 coding sequence is TGTGCCAGCAGCTTAGTGGTCGGGGGGGCCGAGACCCAGTACTTC.

This clonotype has at least ten counts. This chain connects TRBV4-1 to TRBJ2-7; TRBD1 matches at 9 bases. V lost 4 bases to trimming and J lost 4 bases; unmatched junction nucleotides: 8. CDR1 is MGHRA and CDR2 is YSYEKL in the germline V gene. This CDR3 has 15 residues. CDR3 in amino acids: CASSLSGTGLYEQYF. The CDR3 coding sequence is TGCGCCAGCAGCCTTTCCGGGACAGGGCTTTACGAGCAGTACTTC.

By its share, this clonotype is medium-sized. V usage is TRBV5-6 and J usage is TRBJ2-3, with unresolved D. The CDR3 runs 13 residues. The germline V gene encodes CDR1 SGHDT and CDR2 YYEEEE. V lost 0 bases, J lost 6 bases, and 8 bases lay in between. This chain's CDR3 is CASSLALLDTQYF. The DNA of the CDR3 is TGTGCCAGCAGCTTGGCCCTATTGGATACGCAGTATTTT.

V gene TRBV4-3 combines with J gene TRBJ2-1; 14 bases fit TRBD2. V was clipped by 4 bases and J by 2 bases; unmatched bases: 4. The germline CDR1 and CDR2 sequences are LGHNA and YSLEER. This CDR3 is built from 17 residues. In nucleotides, the CDR3 is TGCGCCAGCAGCCGCGGGACTAGCGGGAGAGCCTACAATGAGCAGTTCTTC. Protein: CASSRGTSGRAYNEQFF.

The genes are TRBV29-1 and TRBJ2-3, with D possibly matching TRBD2 (5 bases). V lost 6 bases and J lost 0, with 13 bases in between. CDR3 length: 14 residues. Germline-derived CDR1 and CDR2 are SQVTM and ANQGSEA. The CDR3 sequence: CSVPPSGSTDTQYF. In DNA, the CDR3 is TGCAGCGTCCCCCCCAGCGGAAGCACAGATACGCAGTATTTT.

This clonotype appeared many times. CDR3 residues: CASRPDGSWNEQYF. For the CDR3, the DNA is TGTGCCAGCCGTCCTGACGGGAGTTGGAACGAGCAGTACTTC. The chain combines TRBV28 with TRBJ2-7; a possible D gene is TRBD2 (6 bases). The length of the CDR3 is 14 residues. Trimming removed 8 bases from V and 5 bases from J, with 19 bases in between. Germline loops: CDR1 MDHEN, CDR2 SYDVKM. Full variable domain (missing parts from reference TRBV28 and TRBJ2-7): DVKVTQSSRYLVKRTGEKVFLECVQDMDHENMFWYRQDPGLGLRLIYFSYDVKMKEKGDIPEGYSVSREKKERFSLILESASTNQTSMYLCASRPDGSWNEQYFGPGTRLTVT.

This clonotype was recorded many times. V usage is TRBV3-1 and J usage is TRBJ2-7, with TRBD2 identical over 12 bases. The CDR3 has 17 residues. Germline CDR1 is LGHDT and CDR2 is YNNKEL (reference sequence). The V and J ends lost 0 bases and 6 bases, in that order; junction bases with no gene match: 9. DNA of the CDR3: TGTGCCAGCAGCCAAGAGGTCGGACTAGCGGGACTTGCCGAGCAGTACTTC. Residues: CASSQEVGLAGLAEQYF.

V usage is TRBV7-2 and J usage is TRBJ1-1, with 9 nucleotides matching TRBD1. The CDR3 runs to 14 residues. Losses at the gene ends were 5 bases for V and 4 bases for J; bases not matched to a gene: 5. Per the germline V gene, CDR1 is SGHTA and CDR2 is FQGNSA. The CDR3 DNA reads as TGTGCCAGCAGCGTTCTGACAGGGGGCACTGAAGCTTTCTTT. Its translation: CASSVLTGGTEAFF.

This clonotype was seen a few times. The rearrangement joins TRBV24-1 to TRBJ2-2, with D tentatively TRBD2 (6 bases). The V end lost 4 bases, the J end lost 1 base, and 9 bases lay between the germline ends. The germline V gene encodes CDR1 KGHDR and CDR2 SFDVKD. CDR3 length: 15 residues. CDR3 amino acids: CATSDRDWNTGELFF. For the CDR3, the DNA is TGTGCCACCAGTGACCGGGACTGGAACACCGGGGAGCTGTTTTTT.

This clonotype was observed many times. This chain uses TRBV7-8 with TRBJ2-7; TRBD1 might be the D (6 bases). Germline lookup yields CDR1 SGHVS and CDR2 FQNEAQ. The CDR3 is made up of 13 amino acids. V lost 5 bases and J 5 bases, leaving 13 bases between the germline ends. DNA for the CDR3: TGTGCCAGCAGCCAACTAGGGGGAGACGAGCAGTACTTC. This gives the protein CASSQLGGDEQYF.

Details on this clonotype: A much more abundant neighbour one base away suggests this may be a read error. The rearrangement uses TRBV4-1 and TRBJ2-2; D is uncertain. The CDR3 extends over 14 amino acids. The V gene lost 4 bases and the J gene lost 1 base, with 7 bases spanning the gap. From germline, CDR1 is MGHRA and CDR2 YSYEKL. The CDR3: CASSLLQNTGELFF. As DNA, the CDR3 is TGCGCCAGCAGCCTTCTTCAGAACACCGGGGAGCTGTTTTTT.

This sequence joins TRBV28 and TRBJ2-3, with D unresolved. Trimming left V 6 bases short and J 4 bases short, with 20 bases between. The germline V gene encodes CDR1 MDHEN and CDR2 SYDVKM. The CDR3 has 16 amino acids. CDR3 residues: CASSSPRTMGADTQYF. The CDR3 region has the DNA TGTGCCAGCAGCTCCCCCCGCACAATGGGCGCAGATACGCAGTATTTT.

This clonotype was observed a handful of times. With a much larger clone just one base away, this may be a read error. CDR3 residues: CASTMEWDAQYF. CDR3 DNA sequence: TGTGCCAGCACGATGGAATGGGATGCGCAGTATTTT. The gene calls are TRBV7-9 and TRBJ2-3; D remains ambiguous. Germline V gives CDR1 SEHNR, CDR2 FQNEAQ (reference sequence). The V end lost 7 bases, the J end lost 10 bases, and 15 bases lay between the germline ends. The CDR3 has 12 residues. The whole variable domain, remainder taken from reference TRBV7-9 and TRBJ2-3, is DTGVSQNPRHKITKRGQNVTFRCDPISEHNRLYWYRQTLGQGPEFLTYFQNEAQLEKSRLLSDRFSAERPKGSFSTLEIQRTEQGDSAMYLCASTMEWDAQYFGPGTRLTVL.

The chain has TRBV4-3 and TRBJ2-7; TRBD2 might be the D (6 bases). The CDR3 sequence is 15 residues long. Germline V gives CDR1 LGHNA, CDR2 YSLEER. Trimming stripped 6 bases from V and 0 bases from J, with 15 bases between. The CDR3 bases are TGCGCCAGCAGTCCGGGGAGGACTGCCTCCTACGAGCAGTACTTC. This encodes CASSPGRTASYEQYF.

This clonotype occurred many times. The chain combines TRBV29-1 with TRBJ2-1, with D tentatively TRBD1 or TRBD2 (5 bases each). Trimming left V 2 bases short and J 7 bases short, with 12 bases between. The CDR3 loop spans 13 amino acids. Germline CDR1 and CDR2: SQVTM and ANQGSEA. The CDR3 loop is CSVEHWDGNEQFF. The CDR3 DNA is TGCAGCGTTGAACATTGGGACGGGAATGAGCAGTTCTTC.

Regarding this clonotype: The junction shows a germline mismatch at one end, possibly a read error. The chain is built from TRBV12-3 or TRBV12-4 and TRBJ2-1, with D possibly being TRBD2 (5 bases). This CDR3 contains 15 residues. CDR3 sequence reads: CAGSLLAGSINEQFF. The CDR3 DNA reads TGTGCCGGCAGCCTACTTGCGGGTTCCATCAATGAGCAGTTCTTC.